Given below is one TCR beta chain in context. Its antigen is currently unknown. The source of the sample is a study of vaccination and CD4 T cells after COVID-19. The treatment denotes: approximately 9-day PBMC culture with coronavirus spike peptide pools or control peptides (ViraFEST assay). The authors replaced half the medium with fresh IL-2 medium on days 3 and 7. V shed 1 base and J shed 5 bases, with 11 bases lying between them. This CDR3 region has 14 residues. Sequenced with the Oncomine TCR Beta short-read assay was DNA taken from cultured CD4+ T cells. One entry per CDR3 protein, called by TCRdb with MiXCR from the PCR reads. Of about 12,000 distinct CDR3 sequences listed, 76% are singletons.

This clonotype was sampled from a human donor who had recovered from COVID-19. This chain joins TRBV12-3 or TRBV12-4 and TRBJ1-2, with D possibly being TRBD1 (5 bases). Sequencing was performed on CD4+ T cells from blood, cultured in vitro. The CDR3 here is CASSLEGRRYGYTF. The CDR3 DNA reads TGTGCCAGCAGTTTAGAGGGGAGGAGGTATGGCTACACCTTC.